These 29 T cell receptor beta chains came from one sample sequenced in a study of blood T cell repertoires in COVID-19. The assay was immunoSEQ multiplex PCR, and TCRdb's table has in-frame clones only and misses some. This sample has 290,000 or so clones, with almost 90% found just once. The sequencing sample was made of PBMCs or T cells enriched from blood (not recorded which). The receptors stem from a woman younger than 30 with acute COVID-19.

The count of this clone is one. The chain couples TRBV28 to TRBJ1-1, with D uncertain. The V and J ends lost 5 bases and 9 bases respectively, with 10 bases between them. Germline CDR1 MDHEN, CDR2 SYDVKM. CDR3 size: 11 residues. CDR3 nucleotides: TGTGCCAGCAGTGGTTCCAGAAAAGCTTTCTTT. It codes for CASSGSRKAFF.

The V call is TRBV19, the J call TRBJ2-6, with a weak D call TRBD2 (5 bases). From germline, CDR1 is LNHDA and CDR2 SQIVND (reference sequence). The CDR3 has 14 amino acids. V shed 5 bases and J shed 4 bases, with 9 bases lying between them. The CDR3 spells CASSGESGANVLTF. CDR3 nucleotides: TGTGCCAGTAGTGGGGAGTCCGGGGCCAACGTCCTGACTTTC.

The V and J genes are TRBV9 and TRBJ2-4, with unresolved D. V was pared by 0 bases and J by 2 bases, with 6 bases between. This CDR3 is 14 amino acids long. Germline CDR1 and CDR2: SGDLS and YYNGEE. The CDR3, as DNA: TGTGCCAGCAGCGTAGGTGGGCCCAAAAACATTCAGTACTTC. Its protein is CASSVGGPKNIQYF.

About this clone: Its ends do not fully match the called genes, so a read error is possible. The chain couples TRBV5-4 to TRBJ1-3; D remains unclear. This CDR3 spans 8 amino acids. From germline, CDR1 is SGHNT and CDR2 YYREEE (reference sequence). This CDR3 is CRGNTIYF. The DNA for the CDR3 is TGCCGGGGAAACACCATATATTTT.

The chain carries TRBV28 and TRBJ2-7, with TRBD2 matching 12 bases. This CDR3 spans 17 amino acids. With V trimmed by 1 base and J by 3 bases, 7 bases remained unmatched. The V gene's germline CDR1 is MDHEN and CDR2 SYDVKM. CDR3 loop: CASSLLRRLAGDYEQYF. In DNA, the CDR3 is TGTGCCAGCAGTTTATTGCGGAGACTAGCGGGGGACTACGAGCAGTACTTC.

V gene TRBV7-2 combines with J gene TRBJ1-3; D gene unclear. This CDR3 has 13 residues. V lost 9 bases, J lost 0 bases, and 9 bases lay in between. CDR1 and CDR2 from the germline V gene are SGHTA and FQGNSA. CDR3: CASRWSSGNTIYF. CDR3 nucleotides: TGTGCCAGTAGGTGGAGCTCTGGAAACACCATATATTTT.

The chain is built from TRBV19 and TRBJ1-2; 7 bases line up with TRBD1. The CDR3 runs to 15 residues. The germline CDR1 and CDR2 sequences are LNHDA and SQIVND (reference sequence). Losses at the gene ends were 6 bases for V and 6 bases for J; bases not matched to a gene: 13. The CDR3 loop is CASRALTEGQDGYTF. CDR3 bases: TGTGCCAGTAGGGCCTTGACCGAAGGACAGGATGGCTACACCTTC.

The rearrangement uses TRBV18 and TRBJ2-1; 12 positions match TRBD1. The germline gives CDR1 KGHSH, CDR2 LQKENI. The CDR3 length is 18 residues. The trim removed 3 bases at V and 0 bases at J, leaving 6 bases unmatched. The CDR3 nucleotides read TGTGCCAGCTCACCCCGGGACAGGGGGCTAGGCTCCTACAATGAGCAGTTCTTC. Its protein product is CASSPRDRGLGSYNEQFF.

This chain connects TRBV6-1 to TRBJ2-1, with TRBD2 identical over 7 bases. J gave up 0 bases and V 3 bases, and 8 bases lay outside the gene matches. The CDR3 is 17 amino acids. Germline V gene data show CDR1 as MNHNS and CDR2 as SASEGT. The CDR3 nucleotides read TGTGCCAGCAGTGACCCGGCGCGGGAGCGCTCCTACAATGAGCAGTTCTTC. It yields the protein CASSDPARERSYNEQFF.

The CDR3 reads CASSLGQRAFF. CDR3 DNA sequence: TGTGCCAGCAGTTTAGGACAGAGAGCTTTCTTT. The chain joins TRBV27 to TRBJ1-1, with D maybe TRBD1 (6 bases). The germline V gene encodes CDR1 MNHEY and CDR2 SMNVEV (reference sequence). Trimming shortened V by 2 bases and J by 10 bases, and 8 bases separated the two germline ends. CDR3 length equals 11 residues.

The gene calls are TRBV28 and TRBJ1-2; D is unclear. This CDR3 spans 14 amino acids. V was trimmed by 1 base and J by 4 bases, leaving 10 bases between them. Germline lookup yields CDR1 MDHEN and CDR2 SYDVKM. The CDR3, as DNA: TGTGCCAGCAGTTTATCGGACGGGAGCTATGGCTACACCTTC. Its translation: CASSLSDGSYGYTF.

This chain connects TRBV27 to TRBJ1-6, with TRBD1 matching 10 bases. The CDR3 has 16 amino acids. The junction had 10 bases not matched to a gene; V was cut back by 4 bases and J by 10 bases. CDR1 and CDR2 from the germline V gene are MNHEY and SMNVEV (reference sequence). The CDR3, as DNA: TGTGCCAGCAGTTCCCAACCGGGACAGGGGAGATCACCCCTCCACTTT. It encodes CASSSQPGQGRSPLHF.

The chain carries TRBV7-3 and TRBJ2-1, with TRBD2 as a possible D gene (5 bases). The V end was cut by 1 base, the J end by 6 bases, with 7 bases between. The CDR3 contains 13 residues. Germline V lookup: CDR1 SGHTA, CDR2 FQGTGA. DNA for the CDR3: TGTGCCAGCAGCTTAAGCCTAGCCAATGAGCAGTTCTTC. Protein sequence: CASSLSLANEQFF.

The rearrangement links TRBV24-1 to TRBJ1-2; D uncertain. This CDR3 comprises 13 residues. V was clipped by 5 bases and J by 5 bases, with 11 bases between them. Germline V CDR1 and CDR2: KGHDR, SFDVKD. CDR3 sequence: CATSADPRYGYTF. The CDR3, as DNA: TGTGCCACCAGTGCGGATCCGAGGTATGGCTACACCTTC.

The chain employs TRBV7-6 and TRBJ2-1; 14 nucleotides line up with TRBD2. In germline, CDR1 is SGHVS, CDR2 FNYEAQ. V lost 2 bases to trimming and J lost 0 bases; unmatched junction nucleotides: 9. The CDR3 sequence is 20 residues long. The CDR3 sequence: CASSLLYGLAGGSSYNEQFF. The DNA of the CDR3 is TGTGCCAGCAGCTTATTGTACGGACTAGCGGGAGGAAGCTCCTACAATGAGCAGTTCTTC. The whole variable domain, remainder taken from reference TRBV7-6 and TRBJ2-1, is GAGVSQSPRYKVTKRGQDVALRCDPISGHVSLYWYRQALGQGPEFLTYFNYEAQQDKSGLPNDRFSAERPEGSISTLTIQRTEQRDSAMYRCASSLLYGLAGGSSYNEQFFGPGTRLTVL.

As DNA, the CDR3 is TGTGCCAGTAGTATGCGGACAGATTACCAAGAGACCCAGTACTTC. The encoded protein is CASSMRTDYQETQYF. The chain links TRBV19 to TRBJ2-5; tentatively, D is TRBD1 (6 bases). Trimming removed 3 bases from V and 0 bases from J, with 11 bases in between. The CDR3 totals 15 residues. The germline gives CDR1 LNHDA, CDR2 SQIVND (reference sequence).

CDR3 region: CASNMWTGARDTEAFF. The CDR3 region has the DNA TGTGCCAGCAATATGTGGACAGGGGCCAGGGACACTGAAGCTTTCTTT. This chain joins TRBV5-4 and TRBJ1-1, with 9 bases lining up with TRBD1. Germline values: CDR1 SGHNT, CDR2 YYREEE (reference sequence). The CDR3 extends over 16 amino acids. V lost 6 bases, J lost 3 bases, and 12 bases stayed unmatched.

The V and J genes are TRBV3-1 (or the pseudogene TRBV3-2) and TRBJ2-5; maybe TRBD1 (5 bases). The CDR3 sequence is 15 residues long. CDR1 and CDR2 (germline): LGHDT, YNNKEL (reference sequence). Trimming stripped 0 bases from V and 2 bases from J, with 10 bases between. The CDR3 bases are TGTGCCAGCAGCCAAGATGGGGCTATTCAAGAGACCCAGTACTTC. Translating gives CASSQDGAIQETQYF.

The gene calls are TRBV19 and TRBJ2-7; possibly TRBD1 for D (5 bases). Trimming took 9 bases from V and 0 from J, leaving 18 bases between them. This CDR3 is built from 15 residues. CDR1 and CDR2 (germline): LNHDA, SQIVND (reference sequence). DNA of the CDR3: TGTGCCAGGATCCACCCTGACAGAAGCTCCTACGAGCAGTACTTC. Translated, it gives CARIHPDRSSYEQYF.

The chain recombines TRBV24-1 with TRBJ2-1; tentatively, D is TRBD1 (5 bases). Germline CDR1 KGHDR, CDR2 SFDVKD. This CDR3 is built from 14 residues. The V and J ends lost 2 bases and 8 bases respectively, with 12 bases between them. The CDR3 sequence is CATSDSSVGDEQFF. DNA of the CDR3: TGTGCCACCAGTGATTCGTCGGTAGGGGATGAGCAGTTCTTC.

J is TRBJ1-1 and V is TRBV5-1; 8 nucleotides match TRBD1. Germline CDR1 reads SGHRS; CDR2 reads YFSETQ. Trimming took 3 bases from V and 4 from J; bases not matched to a gene: 5. The CDR3 has 14 residues. CDR3 protein: CASSYGQGGTEAFF. The CDR3 region has the DNA TGCGCCAGCAGCTATGGACAGGGAGGCACTGAAGCTTTCTTT.

The chain joins TRBV16 to TRBJ1-2, with D maybe TRBD1 (5 bases). The V and J ends lost 0 bases and 0 bases respectively, with 11 bases between them. The CDR3 is 16 amino acids. Germline CDR1 KGHSY, CDR2 FQNENV. The CDR3 sequence is CASSQSGARANYGYTF. The CDR3 DNA follows: TGTGCCAGCAGCCAATCAGGGGCAAGAGCTAACTATGGCTACACCTTC.

The CDR3 sequence: CASSPRRGDTQYF. CDR3 coding DNA: TGTGCCAGCAGCCCCCGGCGAGGAGATACGCAGTATTTT. This chain uses TRBV7-2 with TRBJ2-3; no clear D gene. Trimming shortened V by 5 bases and J by 5 bases, and 11 bases separated the two germline ends. Germline lookup yields CDR1 SGHTA and CDR2 FQGNSA. The CDR3 spans 13 residues.

The chain carries TRBV6-5 and TRBJ2-3; D gene uncertain. Germline V gene lookup returns CDR1 MNHEY and CDR2 SVGAGI. CDR3 size: 15 residues. V lost 2 bases and J 2 bases, leaving 11 bases between the germline ends. The CDR3 reads CASSYASGSTDTQYF. In nucleotides, the CDR3 is TGTGCCAGCAGTTACGCCTCCGGGTCCACAGATACGCAGTATTTT.

The chain couples TRBV19 to TRBJ2-1; 12 positions match TRBD2. Trimming at V came to 8 bases and at J to 8 bases, leaving 4 bases not matched to a gene. The CDR3 contains 13 residues. Germline V gene sequence: CDR1 LNHDA, CDR2 SQIVND (reference sequence). CDR3 amino acids: CASSTSGSDEQFF. The CDR3 coding sequence is TGTGCCAGTTCGACTAGCGGGAGCGATGAGCAGTTCTTC.

V gene TRBV6-5 combines with J gene TRBJ2-3, with D possibly TRBD1 on 5 matching bases. The germline V and J ends were trimmed by 7 bases and 4 bases, with 12 bases remaining between them. The length of the CDR3 is 13 residues. Germline assignment: CDR1 MNHEY and CDR2 SVGAGI. CDR3 amino acids: CASISTEPDTQYF. In nucleotides, the CDR3 is TGTGCCAGCATCTCGACAGAGCCAGATACGCAGTATTTT.

This clone was found once. CDR3 nucleotide sequence: TGTGCCATCAGTGAGGCGCATAGCGGGGGTGAGCAGTTCTTC. Amino acid sequence: CAISEAHSGGEQFF. The genes are TRBV10-3 and TRBJ2-1; 9 bases map to TRBD2. The CDR3 loop spans 14 amino acids. Germline lookup yields CDR1 ENHRY and CDR2 SYGVKD. V was pared by 2 bases and J by 9 bases, with 5 bases of the junction left unmatched.

The chain uses TRBV5-1 and TRBJ2-1; TRBD2 matches at 8 bases. Trimming at V came to 0 bases and at J to 8 bases, leaving 10 bases not matched to a gene. The CDR3 extends over 16 amino acids. Germline CDR1 reads SGHRS; CDR2 reads YFSETQ. The CDR3 coding sequence is TGCGCCAGCAGCTTGGCCCAGATGCTAGCGGGTGATGAGCAGTTCTTC. It translates to CASSLAQMLAGDEQFF. The variable domain in full, with the rest retrieved from reference TRBV5-1 and TRBJ2-1, is KAGVTQTPRYLIKTRGQQVTLSCSPISGHRSVSWYQQTPGQGLQFLFEYFSETQRNKGNFPGRFSGRQFSNSRSEMNVSTLELGDSALYLCASSLAQMLAGDEQFFGPGTRLTVL.

The V and J genes are TRBV4-1 and TRBJ1-1; TRBD1 agrees at 7 bases. V lost 4 bases and J lost 1; bases outside the gene matches: 6. Germline CDR1 and CDR2: MGHRA and YSYEKL. This CDR3 has 15 residues. For the CDR3, the DNA is TGCGCCAGCAGCCGGGCGGGACAGAAGAACACTGAAGCTTTCTTT. Protein product: CASSRAGQKNTEAFF.